This note documents a single T cell receptor (beta chain) sequence. These data are taken from a study of blood T cell repertoires in COVID-19. Study-level information: Acute-phase and convalescent COVID-19 samples originated in the United States, Italy and Spain. Nucleic acid was either cDNA or gDNA, and it came from T cells, B-cell-depleted T cells, or PBMCs.

V was trimmed by 7 bases and J by 3 bases, leaving 16 bases between them. CDR1 SNHLY and CDR2 FYNNEI come from the germline V gene. This CDR3 is built from 14 residues. Per the study methods: Estimates of nucleated cell counts were drawn from the amplification of reference gene primers. The repertoire was sequenced with immunoSEQ multiplex PCR; TCRdb's copy has only in-frame clones and lacks some. V and J calls and clone size are copied from that table; D and trimming were computed from the DNA. The sample carries about 200,000 clones, around 79% recorded once. The sequenced sample was peripheral blood. The receptor was derived from a woman between 35 and 50 years old with COVID-19, enrolled during active disease. The chain couples TRBV2 to TRBJ2-7, with D tentatively TRBD2 (7 bases). The CDR3 DNA reads TGTGCCAGCATGAGGGGGGAGGGTCTCTACGAGCAGTACTTC. The encoded protein is CASMRGEGLYEQYF.